There are a few counts of the clone carrying this T cell receptor (beta chain). Its antigen is as yet unknown. The germline CDR1 and CDR2 sequences are SGHRS and YFSETQ. The CDR3 extends over 15 amino acids. V was pared by 2 bases and J by 4 bases, with 6 bases of the junction left unmatched. In the PCR, 60 Vbeta and 13 Jbeta primers were used. Sequencing was performed with immunoSEQ multiplex PCR; in TCRdb, only in-frame clones are kept and a portion is missing. The table lists 210,000 or so clones, about 77% of them singletons. This sample was included in a study of cytomegalovirus exposure and HLA in healthy donors. Study overall: Samples from HLA-typed donors yielded 65 million to 85 million unique TCRs in an early data release. Notes on the study in general: Within an earlier analysis, most TCR beta V segments proved productive either about 87% or about 30% of the time. Indistinguishable V segments, including TRBV6-2 and TRBV6-3, were excluded.

The chain couples TRBV5-1 to TRBJ2-3; 8 bases agree with TRBD2. This TCR was sampled from a woman in her twenties or thirties in good health and CMV-seropositive. The specimen sequenced was PBMCs. The DNA for the CDR3 is TGCGCCAGCAGCTTAGTCGGGGGGGCCGCAGATACGCAGTATTTT. Translation gives CASSLVGGAADTQYF.